The rows below give T cell receptor beta chains drawn from one sample of a study of blood T cell repertoires in COVID-19. Data came from immunoSEQ multiplex PCR; TCRdb stores just in-frame clones and leaves some out. Here the sample spans a few hundred thousand clones, around 86% being singletons. The material sequenced was PBMCs or T cells enriched from blood (not recorded which). The origin of the receptors is a woman aged 40-49 years with acute COVID-19. Both conserved end residues are part of each CDR3. A D gene is named only where the DNA matches it firmly. Clone size appears in some rows only: once, few, many, or a class for an expanded clone.

-,TRBV3-1/TRBV3-2,-,TRBJ2-2,TGTGCCAGCAGCCAAGGTACCGGTCTGAGACAGTACACCGGGGAGCTGTTTTTT,CASSQGTGLRQYTGELFF
-,TRBV4-3,-,TRBJ2-5,TGCGCCAGCAGCCAAGATCACCTTAGGGGCCAAGAGACCCAGTACTTC,CASSQDHLRGQETQYF
TRBD1,TRBV7-9,-,TRBJ2-4,TGTGCCAGCAGCAACAACCAGGGGGCGCAAAACATTCAGTACTTC,CASSNNQGAQNIQYF
TRBD1,TRBV15,-,TRBJ2-5,TGTGCCACCAGCGGGGACAGGGCCGTGCGGACCCAGTACTTC,CATSGDRAVRTQYF
TRBD1,TRBV19,-,TRBJ1-5,TGTGCCAGTAGTATAGCCGCCGGGACAGGGGGGGTTCAGCCCCAGCATTTT,CASSIAAGTGGVQPQHF
TRBD1,TRBV15,-,TRBJ1-2,TGTGCCACCAGCAGAGTTGGAGACAGGGGTAACTATGGCTACACCTTC,CATSRVGDRGNYGYTF
-,TRBV6-5,-,TRBJ2-3,TGTGCCAGCAGTCTCCCTCCCACAGATACGCAGTATTTT,CASSLPPTDTQYF
TRBD1,TRBV10-3,-,TRBJ2-7,TGTGCCATCAGTACTCCCGGGACAGGGACGTACGAGCAGTACTTC,CAISTPGTGTYEQYF
-,TRBV4-1,few,TRBJ1-1,TGCGCCAGCAGCCAAGAGGAACAGTCCCCTGAAGCTTTCTTT,CASSQEEQSPEAFF
TRBD1,TRBV10-3,-,TRBJ1-2,TGTGCCATCAGTTCGGACAGGGCGGATGGCTACACCTTC,CAISSDRADGYTF
-,TRBV5-1,-,TRBJ1-4,TGCGCCAGCAGCCCCTACCTTTCTGGGCTCGAAAAACTGTTTTTT,CASSPYLSGLEKLFF
TRBD1,TRBV4-2,-,TRBJ1-1,TGTGCCAGCAGCCAAGTAGGGGGCGGGAACACTGAAGCTTTCTTT,CASSQVGGGNTEAFF
TRBD2,TRBV2,-,TRBJ2-1,TGTGCCAGCATGAGGAGGACTAGCGGGAGTTTGGATGAGCAGTTCTTC,CASMRRTSGSLDEQFF
TRBD2,TRBV14,-,TRBJ2-7,TGTGCCAGCAGCCACTTAACGGGACTAGCGTCAGACGAGCAGTACTTC,CASSHLTGLASDEQYF
TRBD1,TRBV5-6,-,TRBJ2-7,TGTGCCAGCAGCTTCGGGACAGGGACGAACTACGAGCAGTACTTC,CASSFGTGTNYEQYF
TRBD2,TRBV9,-,TRBJ2-2,TGTGCCAGCAGCTCACTAGCGGCGAACACCGGGGAGCTGTTTTTT,CASSSLAANTGELFF
TRBD2,TRBV7-6,-,TRBJ2-2,TGTGCCAGCAGCCCATTTAGGGGACTAGCTAACACCGGGGAGCTGTTTTTT,CASSPFRGLANTGELFF
-,TRBV7-8,-,TRBJ2-1,TGTGCCAGCAGCCGACCGGTATCACTTGAGCAGTTCTTC,CASSRPVSLEQFF
TRBD1,TRBV28,-,TRBJ1-6,TGTGCCAGCAGCCAAGGGACAGGGGGCGTCTTTGTCGGCGGGCCCCTCCACTTT,CASSQGTGGVFVGGPLHF
-,TRBV15,few,TRBJ1-1,TGTGCCACCAGCAGAGATACGACATTCGACGCAGCTTTCTTT,CATSRDTTFDAAFF
TRBD2,TRBV2,-,TRBJ2-1,TGTGCCAGCAGTTTCCGGACTAGCGGGGGGCCATCGTTACCATACAATGAGCAGTTCTTC,CASSFRTSGGPSLPYNEQFF
-,TRBV28,-,TRBJ2-7,TGTGCCAGCAGTGCTGCGTCTAGCCAGGCCTACGAGCAGTACTTC,CASSAASSQAYEQYF
TRBD1,TRBV5-6,-,TRBJ1-5,TGTGCCAGCAGCTTGGGGGACAGGAGGGAAGGCAATCAGCCCCAGCATTTT,CASSLGDRREGNQPQHF
-,TRBV9,-,TRBJ2-2,TGTGCCAGCAGCGCCATGGCCCCGGGGAGGCTGTTTTTT,CASSAMAPGRLFF
TRBD2,TRBV7-2,-,TRBJ2-1,TGTGCCAGCAGCCCAGGACTAGCGAGCCGGAATGAGCAGTTCTTC,CASSPGLASRNEQFF
-,TRBV7-2,-,TRBJ1-1,TGTGCCAGCAGCTTCGGGGGAAGAGCTTTCTTT,CASSFGGRAFF
TRBD1,TRBV9,-,TRBJ2-1,TGTGCCAGCAGCGTATCTCTGGACAGGGGAGCATCCTACAATGAGCAGTTCTTC,CASSVSLDRGASYNEQFF
TRBD2,TRBV10-3,-,TRBJ2-4,TGTGCCATCAGTGATGGCCTAGCGGGAGCGGAAAACATTCAGTACTTC,CAISDGLAGAENIQYF
TRBD1,TRBV7-3,-,TRBJ2-1,TGTGCCAGCAGCTTAAACAGGGGATACTACAATGAGCAGTTCTTC,CASSLNRGYYNEQFF
-,TRBV19,-,TRBJ1-2,TGTGCCAGTAGTGTGGGCAGCGGGAATTATGGCTACACCTTC,CASSVGSGNYGYTF
-,TRBV11-2,once,TRBJ2-7,TGTGCCAGCAGCTTATCCGGGACATACCACGAGCAGTACTTC,CASSLSGTYHEQYF
TRBD1,TRBV20-1,-,TRBJ2-5,TGCAGTGCTAGGACAGGGGAGACCCAGTACTTC,CSARTGETQYF
TRBD1,TRBV19,-,TRBJ2-7,TGTGCCAGTAGTATCTCGGGACAGGGCTACGAGCAGTACTTC,CASSISGQGYEQYF
-,TRBV4-2,-,TRBJ1-2,TGTGCCAGCAGCCAAGATCGTACAGGCGTCTATGGCTACACCTTC,CASSQDRTGVYGYTF
TRBD2,TRBV6-5,-,TRBJ2-7,TGTGCCAGCAGTTACGGCGGGAGTACTATCGCCTACGAGCAGTACTTC,CASSYGGSTIAYEQYF
-,TRBV7-9,-,TRBJ1-4,TGTGCCAGCAGCTTTGGGGGGGCAACTAATGAAAAACTGTTTTTT,CASSFGGATNEKLFF
-,TRBV29-1,-,TRBJ2-7,TGCAGTTTAATACTGGGACAAATTTCCTACGAGCAGTACTTC,CSLILGQISYEQYF
TRBD2,TRBV10-3,-,TRBJ2-5,TGTGCCATCAAGGCTAGCGGGGACCAAGAGACCCAGTACTTC,CAIKASGDQETQYF
TRBD1,TRBV3-1/TRBV3-2,-,TRBJ1-2,TGTGCCAGCAGCCGAACAGGGGAGGATGGCTACACCTTC,CASSRTGEDGYTF
-,TRBV7-8,-,TRBJ2-1,TGTGCCAGCAGACAACCGGGGGGCCCGTACAATGAGCAGTTCTTC,CASRQPGGPYNEQFF
-,TRBV6-5,-,TRBJ2-7,TGTGCCAGCAGTTACTCACCAGGGCGCTCCTACGAGCAGTACTTC,CASSYSPGRSYEQYF
-,TRBV4-2,-,TRBJ2-7,TGTGCCAGCAGCCAAGAGGACACAGGCTCCTACGAGCAGTACTTC,CASSQEDTGSYEQYF
-,TRBV3-1/TRBV3-2,few,TRBJ1-2,TGTGCCAGCAGCCAAGGCAGGGTGGGAGGCTACACCTTC,CASSQGRVGGYTF